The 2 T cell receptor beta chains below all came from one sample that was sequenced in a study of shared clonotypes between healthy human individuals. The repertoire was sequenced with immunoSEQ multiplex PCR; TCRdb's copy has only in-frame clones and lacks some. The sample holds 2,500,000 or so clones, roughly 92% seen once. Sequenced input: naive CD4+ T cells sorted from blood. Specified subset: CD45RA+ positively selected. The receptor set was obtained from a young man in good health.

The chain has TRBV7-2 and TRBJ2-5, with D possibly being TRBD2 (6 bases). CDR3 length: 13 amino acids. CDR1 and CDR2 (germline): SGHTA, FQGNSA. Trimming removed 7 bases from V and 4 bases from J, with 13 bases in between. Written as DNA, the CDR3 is TGTGCCAGCAAGGCGGGATTTGCAGAGACCCAGTACTTC. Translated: CASKAGFAETQYF. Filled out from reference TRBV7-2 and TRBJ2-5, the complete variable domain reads GAGVSQSPSNKVTEKGKDVELRCDPISGHTALYWYRQSLGQGLEFLIYFQGNSAPDKSGLPSDRFSAERTGGSVSTLTIQRTQQEDSAVYLCASKAGFAETQYFGPGTRLLVL.

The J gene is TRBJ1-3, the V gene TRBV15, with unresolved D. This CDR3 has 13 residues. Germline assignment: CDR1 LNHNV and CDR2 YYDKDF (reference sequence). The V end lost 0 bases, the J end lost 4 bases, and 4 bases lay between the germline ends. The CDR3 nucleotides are TGTGCCACCAGCAGAGATTCAGGAAACACCATATATTTT. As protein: CATSRDSGNTIYF.